The rows below give T cell receptor beta chains drawn from one sample of a study of blood T cell repertoires in COVID-19. The assay was immunoSEQ multiplex PCR, and TCRdb's table has in-frame clones only and misses some. The sample comprises 70,000 or so clones, more than 75% of which are singletons, and approximately 10% rests with the top ten. Sequencing used peripheral blood. These receptor sequences come from a woman under 30 with acute or convalescent COVID-19. CDR3s include the opening cysteine and the closing phenylalanine or tryptophan. D genes are given only for firm matches. Clone size appears in some rows only: once, few, many, or a class for an expanded clone.

v_call: TRBV29-1; clone_size: .; d_call: TRBD1; j_call: TRBJ1-1; cdr3_nt: TGCAGCGCCCTACAGGGGGAAGCTTTCTTT; cdr3_aa: CSALQGEAFF
v_call: TRBV5-1; clone_size: .; d_call: .; j_call: TRBJ1-1; cdr3_nt: TGCGCCAGCAGCTTGGAACGGGTGAACACTGAAGCTTTCTTT; cdr3_aa: CASSLERVNTEAFF
v_call: TRBV4-1; clone_size: .; d_call: .; j_call: TRBJ2-5; cdr3_nt: TGCGCCAGCAGCCAGGTCGGGAGACGGGAGACCCAGTACTTC; cdr3_aa: CASSQVGRRETQYF
v_call: TRBV18; clone_size: .; d_call: TRBD1; j_call: TRBJ1-1; cdr3_nt: TGTGCCAGCTCAACAGGGGCAAACACTGAAGCTTTCTTT; cdr3_aa: CASSTGANTEAFF
v_call: TRBV20-1; clone_size: .; d_call: TRBD1; j_call: TRBJ1-1; cdr3_nt: TGCAGTGCTAGAGACTTCAGGGGGGCTTTCTTT; cdr3_aa: CSARDFRGAFF
v_call: TRBV2; clone_size: .; d_call: TRBD2; j_call: TRBJ2-1; cdr3_nt: TGTGCCAGCACGGGACTAGCGGGAGTCAATGAGCAGTTCTTC; cdr3_aa: CASTGLAGVNEQFF
v_call: TRBV11-2; clone_size: .; d_call: .; j_call: TRBJ1-2; cdr3_nt: TGTGCCAGCAGCTTTGGGGGGGCCGCTACCTATGGCTACACCTTC; cdr3_aa: CASSFGGAATYGYTF
v_call: TRBV7-9; clone_size: .; d_call: .; j_call: TRBJ1-1; cdr3_nt: TGTGCCAGCAGCCTACTGGGAGGGGAGAACACTGAAGCTTTCTTT; cdr3_aa: CASSLLGGENTEAFF
v_call: TRBV30; clone_size: once; d_call: .; j_call: TRBJ1-1; cdr3_nt: TGTGCCTGGAGTGTACGGTTGAGGGCTGAAGCTTTCTTT; cdr3_aa: CAWSVRLRAEAFF
v_call: TRBV5-1; clone_size: .; d_call: TRBD1; j_call: TRBJ2-7; cdr3_nt: TGCGCCAGCAGCTTGGAGGGGGCGAAGAGCTCCTACGAGCAGTACTTC; cdr3_aa: CASSLEGAKSSYEQYF
v_call: TRBV20-1; clone_size: .; d_call: .; j_call: TRBJ2-7; cdr3_nt: TGCAGTGCTAGTATGGGGGCCAACGAGCAGTACTTC; cdr3_aa: CSASMGANEQYF
v_call: TRBV15; clone_size: .; d_call: TRBD2; j_call: TRBJ2-1; cdr3_nt: TGTGCCACCAGCAGAGTGGGAGGGAAAGTTACCTACAATGAGCAGTTCTTC; cdr3_aa: CATSRVGGKVTYNEQFF
v_call: TRBV19; clone_size: .; d_call: TRBD2; j_call: TRBJ2-1; cdr3_nt: TGTGCCAGTAGTATGGGGACTAGCGGGGGGCCGAGTGAGCAGTTCTTC; cdr3_aa: CASSMGTSGGPSEQFF
v_call: TRBV24-1; clone_size: .; d_call: .; j_call: TRBJ1-2; cdr3_nt: TGTGCCACCAGTGACCGGGGGAGGGAGCATGGCTACACCTTC; cdr3_aa: CATSDRGREHGYTF
v_call: TRBV6-5; clone_size: .; d_call: .; j_call: TRBJ2-1; cdr3_nt: TGTGCCAGCAGCCGGGGTCCCCCCTACAATGAGCAGTTCTTC; cdr3_aa: CASSRGPPYNEQFF
v_call: TRBV28; clone_size: .; d_call: .; j_call: TRBJ1-6; cdr3_nt: TGTGCCAGCAGTTTAGCCAGGGTGAATTCACCCCTCCACTTT; cdr3_aa: CASSLARVNSPLHF
v_call: TRBV5-6; clone_size: .; d_call: TRBD2; j_call: TRBJ2-1; cdr3_nt: TGTGCCAGCAGCTCCGGTTTCTGGCGGGAGGGCCGCAATGAGCAGTTCTTC; cdr3_aa: CASSSGFWREGRNEQFF
v_call: TRBV7-9; clone_size: .; d_call: .; j_call: TRBJ1-5; cdr3_nt: TGTGCCAGCAGCTCGACAGACACGGATCAGCCCCAGCATTTT; cdr3_aa: CASSSTDTDQPQHF
v_call: TRBV4-3; clone_size: .; d_call: .; j_call: TRBJ1-4; cdr3_nt: TGCGCCAGCAGCCAAGACATGGGACAACTTTCTAATGAAAAACTGTTTTTT; cdr3_aa: CASSQDMGQLSNEKLFF
v_call: TRBV4-1; clone_size: once; d_call: TRBD2; j_call: TRBJ2-1; cdr3_nt: TGCGCCAGCGCCGTACGGGGGGGCCTAGTCAATGAGCAGTTCTTC; cdr3_aa: CASAVRGGLVNEQFF
v_call: TRBV6-5; clone_size: .; d_call: .; j_call: TRBJ2-5; cdr3_nt: TGTGCCAGCAGTTGGGGTCGGGGTCTTTGGGAGACCCAGTACTTC; cdr3_aa: CASSWGRGLWETQYF
v_call: TRBV2; clone_size: .; d_call: .; j_call: TRBJ2-7; cdr3_nt: TGTGCCAGCAGCCCCCCGTCCCTACGCTACGAGCAGTACTTC; cdr3_aa: CASSPPSLRYEQYF
v_call: TRBV4-1; clone_size: .; d_call: TRBD2; j_call: TRBJ2-1; cdr3_nt: TGCGCCAGCAGCCCTCTGACTAGCGGCGTTGAGCAGTTCTTC; cdr3_aa: CASSPLTSGVEQFF
v_call: TRBV9; clone_size: .; d_call: .; j_call: TRBJ2-7; cdr3_nt: TGTGCCAGCAGCGAGGGACTTTCCTACGAGCAGTACTTC; cdr3_aa: CASSEGLSYEQYF
v_call: TRBV6-5; clone_size: .; d_call: .; j_call: TRBJ1-4; cdr3_nt: TGTGCCAGCAGTTACTCGTGGTCGGCTAATGAAAAACTGTTTTTT; cdr3_aa: CASSYSWSANEKLFF
v_call: TRBV10-3; clone_size: .; d_call: .; j_call: TRBJ2-5; cdr3_nt: TGTGCCACAAGGACAGCAGAGACCCAGTACTTC; cdr3_aa: CATRTAETQYF
v_call: TRBV5-6; clone_size: .; d_call: .; j_call: TRBJ2-7; cdr3_nt: TGTGCCAGCAGCACCAGGGACTGGACCTACGAGCAGTACTTC; cdr3_aa: CASSTRDWTYEQYF